The sequence of this T cell receptor (beta chain) was determined in a study of beta chain features in type 1 diabetes (dated by TCRdb to the late 2010s). About the full investigation: No differences in mean age, gender distribution, total cell number or subset yield were found between patients and healthy donors. Across all samples, 107,917,701 sorted cells were examined, and cell number per subset correlated strongly with RNA yield. Whereas all 28 donors provided naive and central memory subsets, regulatory and stem cell-like memory subsets were isolated from just 8 patients and roughly 8 healthy donors. The study compared the TCRB repertoires of sorted circulating CD4+ T cell subsets in recently diagnosed type 1 diabetes patients with those in matched healthy donors. Broad study findings and their caveats: HLA sub-analyses involved small numbers of individuals, so any influence of HLA type on TCRB rearrangement remained unresolved. Shorter templates might be favored by PCR, yet because patient and control samples were amplified and corrected together, any such skew would affect both groups equally. At VDJ recombination sites, type 1 diabetes patients had fewer insertions and more deleted nucleotides, which implies abnormalities in thymic rearrangement. Type 1 diabetes patients showed a moderate but significant shortening of TCRB CDR3 length in all four CD4+ subsets. Because cDNA rather than genomic DNA was sequenced, highly expressing activated cells could have been over-represented, although no difference in activation and CD3 levels was found between groups. Naive, central memory and regulatory TCRB repertoires appeared to be more alike among patients than among healthy donors.

Remarks on this clone: The antigen this receptor binds is unknown. Base qualities are not provided; no much larger clone lies one nucleotide away.

Each donor gave one peripheral blood draw, averaging approximately 0.11 L, which was collected into heparinised tubes. A BD FACSAria II was used to sort naive, central memory, regulatory and stem cell-like memory CD4+ T cells with a panel that included CD45RO, CCR7, CD25, CD127, CD95 and CD27. Purity was above 98% for every sorted population. PBMCs were separated immediately by Lymphoprep density gradient centrifugation and were stained directly, without being cultured. Samples were stained and sorted in pairs, with one healthy donor and one patient per experiment, so that batch effects were minimized. The High Capacity cDNA Reverse Transcription Kit was used to reverse transcribe all of the isolated RNA, meaning that expressed TCRB transcripts were what got sequenced. Naive, central memory and regulatory T cell samples underwent deep immunoSEQ sequencing, averaging about 3.57 million total reads per sample. Sorted cells were lysed in RLT buffer, and RNA was extracted using DNase-treated RNeasy Micro or Mini kits according to cell number. To prevent cross-contamination, every cell subset was processed on its own, while patient and healthy donor samples were processed together. The immunoSEQ multiplex PCR was used to amplify TCRB sequences from cDNA, yielding 87-bp fragments that span the CDR3 region. The amplicons were sequenced using the Illumina HiSeq platform. Regarding the original processing steps: Synthetic template baselines were used to correct PCR bias computationally, reads within Hamming distance 2 were collapsed, and singletons that could not be merged were discarded. By aligning reads against IMGT, V, D and J genes, CDR3 length, and insertions or deletions at six rearrangement sites were assigned. Within each subset, clonotype counts were normalized to sorted cell number, after which true diversity and Gini coefficients were computed with the tcR R package. Repertoire sharing was quantified using the overlap coefficient calculated on TCRB nucleotide sequences. Out-of-frame TCRB sequences from naive cells were analyzed to stand in for the pre-selection repertoire. Drawn from immuneACCESS, this table holds only the in-frame rearrangements with V and J called that TCRdb kept. Clones are partly lost; checked studies trace under half to an unresolved V gene and leave the rest unexplained. Clonal size and the V and J genes are those of that table, whereas D and trimming came from the DNA. The sample table holds about 150,000 clones, of which over 9.5% were seen once. The ten largest account for roughly 1.4% of the sample.

V loses 2 bases, J loses 4 bases, and the germline ends lie 9 bases apart. Including the terminal cysteine and phenylalanine, the CDR3 comprises 13 residues. CDR3 DNA is the only sequence kept; it has 39 bases, read in frame from the first base. Per the germline V gene, SGHDT is the CDR1 and YYEEEE is the CDR2. The clonotype comes from a young man in good health. Sequencing input: naive CD4+ T cells from blood. Reading the label with the study, this specimen's cell subset or site is: true naive CD4+ T cells. The chain is made from TRBV5-6 and TRBJ1-2, with the D gene not clear enough to name. The CDR3 is CASSFRGSYGYTF. The nucleotide sequence is given as TGTGCCAGCAGCTTTCGAGGTTCCTATGGCTACACCTTC.